This record covers a single TCR beta chain. Its antigen is unidentified. The table came from immunoSEQ multiplex PCR; TCRdb's copy has only in-frame clones and leaves some out. The sample includes roughly 2,300,000 clones, approximately 90% of them seen just once. This specimen belongs to a study of shared clonotypes between healthy human individuals. This CDR3 contains 11 residues. Germline values: CDR1 SGHAT, CDR2 FQNNGV. The germline V and J ends were trimmed by 5 bases and 3 bases, with 3 bases remaining between them. Study-level findings and limits: Researchers sampled blood only, noting tissue repertoires likely differ.

The sequenced material came from naive CD4+ T cells from PBMCs. Specified subset: CD45RA+ positively selected. V usage is TRBV11-2 and J usage is TRBJ2-3; D gene uncertain. The sequence came from a man in his late teens or twenties in good health. Some clones in this sample may be carry-over from other donors' samples. CDR3 amino acids: CASSQTDTQYF. The CDR3 nucleotides are TGTGCCAGCAGCCAAACAGATACGCAGTATTTT. The full variable domain, in which reference TRBV11-2 and TRBJ2-3 provide the parts outside the CDR3, is EAGVAQSPRYKIIEKRQSVAFWCNPISGHATLYWYQQILGQGPKLLIQFQNNGVVDDSQLPKDRFSAERLKGVDSTLKIQPAKLEDSAVYLCASSQTDTQYFGPGTRLTVL.